This T cell receptor beta chain was sequenced in a study of CD8 T cells in Susac syndrome. There are 15 residues in the CDR3. Per the germline V gene, CDR1 is LNHDA and CDR2 is SQIVND (reference sequence). V was clipped by 6 bases and J by 4 bases; unmatched bases: 6. Random hexamers were used to reverse transcribe roughly 0.45 to 1 ug of RNA. TCRdb re-derived calls from the immunoSEQ multiplex PCR reads in MiXCR, one entry per CDR3 protein. The table has roughly 150,000 distinct CDR3 sequences, around 96% seen once. The sample consisted of CD4+ T cells from PBMCs. The sequence was obtained from a human donor with Susac syndrome. The rearrangement uses TRBV19 and TRBJ2-6; TRBD1 matches 7 bases. CDR3 protein: CASSRTGVGANVLTF. The CDR3 nucleotides are TGTGCCAGTAGCCGTACAGGGGTGGGGGCCAACGTCCTGACTTTC. The full variable domain, completed using reference TRBV19 and TRBJ2-6, is DGGITQSPKYLFRKEGQNVTLSCEQNLNHDAMYWYRQDPGQGLRLIYYSQIVNDFQKGDIAEGYSVSREKKESFPLTVTSAQKNPTAFYLCASSRTGVGANVLTFGAGSRLTVL.